These 22 T cell receptor beta chains came from one sample sequenced in a study of T cell repertoires in cytomegalovirus infection. The antigens for these receptors are not known. MiXCR, applied by TCRdb to the reads, yields one record per CDR3 protein. The repertoire holds over 250,000 distinct CDR3 sequences, roughly a fifth seen once, with about 21% in the top ten. The sample consisted of cultured PBMCs, taken from culture after CMV antigen stimulation. These receptors were taken from a human donor in good health (CMV status not recorded). Some clones in this sample may be carry-over from other donors' samples.

In its sample, this clonotype was seen a few times. The genes are TRBV20-1 and TRBJ2-3, with D tentatively TRBD1 or TRBD2 (5 bases each). Trimming stripped 0 bases from V and 6 bases from J, with 22 bases between. Per the germline V gene, CDR1 is DFQATT and CDR2 is SNEGSKA (reference sequence). The CDR3 is 17 residues long. The CDR3 spells CSARDARGPGHEDTQYF. As DNA, the CDR3 is TGCAGTGCTAGAGATGCACGGGGACCAGGGCATGAGGATACGCAGTATTTT.

This clonotype was picked up a small number of times. The chain employs TRBV24-1 and TRBJ2-5; the match to TRBD1 covers 7 bases. This CDR3 has 16 amino acids. J gave up 4 bases and V 5 bases, and 12 bases lay outside the gene matches. Germline V gene lookup returns CDR1 KGHDR and CDR2 SFDVKD. The CDR3 protein is CATSGKTGSERETQYF. The CDR3 DNA follows: TGTGCCACCAGTGGTAAGACAGGGTCTGAACGAGAGACCCAGTACTTC.

The CDR3 loop is CSATEVARGFNEQFF. The CDR3 DNA reads as TGCAGTGCTACAGAAGTGGCTAGAGGCTTCAATGAGCAGTTCTTC. V usage is TRBV20-1 and J usage is TRBJ2-1; D not resolved. V dropped 4 bases and J dropped 6 bases, with 19 bases sitting between them. Looked up from germline, CDR1 is DFQATT and CDR2 is SNEGSKA (reference sequence). The CDR3 covers 15 residues.

V and J are TRBV7-2 and TRBJ2-7; 8 nucleotides align to TRBD2. J gave up 3 bases and V 2 bases, and 6 bases lay outside the gene matches. Germline CDR1 is SGHTA and CDR2 is FQGNSA. CDR3 length: 15 amino acids. The CDR3 region is CASSLSFLAGYEQYF. CDR3 coding DNA: TGTGCCAGCAGCTTAAGTTTCCTAGCGGGCTACGAGCAGTACTTC.

This clonotype has a handful of counts. The V and J genes are TRBV10-3 and TRBJ2-3, with TRBD2 matching over 7 bases. The germline V gene has CDR1 ENHRY and CDR2 SYGVKD. Trimming took 4 bases from V and 4 from J; bases not matched to a gene: 14. The CDR3 runs to 17 residues. DNA for the CDR3: TGTGCCATCAGTGGAGAAGCTGGCGGGAGTGTCGCAGATACGCAGTATTTT. This translates into CAISGEAGGSVADTQYF.

This clonotype was seen a few times. The chain combines TRBV6-5 with TRBJ2-3, with 9 bases identical to TRBD1. This CDR3 spans 15 amino acids. CDR1 is MNHEY and CDR2 is SVGAGI in the germline V gene. The trim removed 2 bases at V and 5 bases at J, leaving 5 bases unmatched. The CDR3 DNA reads TGTGCCAGCAGTTACCAGGGACAGGGAGGAGATACGCAGTATTTT. It specifies CASSYQGQGGDTQYF.

The V and J genes are TRBV28 and TRBJ2-7; D call uncertain. CDR3 size: 12 residues. Per germline, CDR1 MDHEN and CDR2 SYDVKM. V was shortened by 2 bases and J by 7 bases, with 9 bases between the two germline ends. This chain's CDR3 is CASSLPVREQYF. CDR3 DNA sequence: TGTGCCAGCAGTTTACCCGTACGAGAGCAGTACTTC.

The chain recombines TRBV29-1 with TRBJ2-5; D may correspond to TRBD1 or TRBD2 (5 bases each). This CDR3 is built from 19 residues. Germline V gene sequence: CDR1 SQVTM, CDR2 ANQGSEA. V lost 2 bases and J 2 bases, leaving 27 bases between the germline ends. CDR3 amino acids: CSVESLLEGEGALQETQYF. The CDR3 coding sequence is TGCAGCGTTGAATCGCTTCTAGAGGGAGAAGGGGCTTTGCAAGAGACCCAGTACTTC. The full variable domain, in which reference TRBV29-1 and TRBJ2-5 provide the parts outside the CDR3, is SAVISQKPSRDICQRGTSLTIQCQVDSQVTMMFWYRQQPGQSLTLIATANQGSEATYESGFVIDKFPISRPNLTFSTLTVSNMSPEDSSIYLCSVESLLEGEGALQETQYFGPGTRLLVL.

The chain couples TRBV20-1 to TRBJ1-4; D possibly corresponds to TRBD1 (5 bases). The germline gives CDR1 DFQATT, CDR2 SNEGSKA (reference sequence). Trimming left V 0 bases short and J 8 bases short, with 13 bases between. The CDR3 contains 14 residues. The CDR3 is CSARDRQGWEKLFF. The DNA for the CDR3 is TGCAGTGCTAGAGATCGCCAGGGTTGGGAAAAACTGTTTTTT.

The chain is built from TRBV19 and TRBJ1-1, with 7 bases aligning to TRBD1. The CDR3 is 15 residues long. Trimming cost V 8 bases and J 0 bases; bases outside gene matches: 9. Germline CDR1 LNHDA, CDR2 SQIVND (reference sequence). In DNA, the CDR3 is TGTGCCAGTTCGCACGCACAGGGGATGAACACTGAAGCTTTCTTT. Protein product: CASSHAQGMNTEAFF.

This clonotype was seen many times. The chain has TRBV7-2 and TRBJ1-2, with a tentative D call TRBD1 (5 bases). V was shortened by 3 bases and J by 8 bases, with 13 bases between the two germline ends. Germline assignment: CDR1 SGHTA and CDR2 FQGNSA. CDR3 length: 13 amino acids. The CDR3 DNA follows: TGTGCCAGCAGCTTGATCAGCAGGGAAGGCTACACCTTC. Its protein product is CASSLISREGYTF. Combining the CDR3 with reference TRBV7-2 and TRBJ1-2 gives the whole variable domain GAGVSQSPSNKVTEKGKDVELRCDPISGHTALYWYRQSLGQGLEFLIYFQGNSAPDKSGLPSDRFSAERTGGSVSTLTIQRTQQEDSAVYLCASSLISREGYTFGSGTRLTVV.

The CDR3 loop is CSAQLTGGNSPLHF. The CDR3 nucleotides read TGCAGTGCTCAGCTAACAGGGGGGAATTCACCCCTCCACTTT. The chain joins TRBV20-1 to TRBJ1-6, with 8 bases matching TRBD1. CDR3 size: 14 residues. The germline CDR1 and CDR2 sequences are DFQATT and SNEGSKA (reference sequence). V dropped 5 bases and J dropped 7; count of bases not matched to a gene: 7.

The CDR3 bases are TGTGCCAGCAGCGAGACAGGGAGGGAAGCTTTCTTT. Its protein product is CASSETGREAFF. V is TRBV6-2 or TRBV6-3 and J is TRBJ1-1; the match to TRBD1 covers 7 bases. Germline lookup yields CDR1 MNHEY and CDR2 SVGEGT. V gave up 6 bases and J gave up 8 bases; unmatched junction bases: 6. The CDR3 sequence is 12 residues long.

This clonotype was counted at least ten times. V and J are TRBV5-6 and TRBJ2-1, with 11 bases lining up with TRBD2. This CDR3 is 15 amino acids long. Germline assignment: CDR1 SGHDT and CDR2 YYEEEE. J was trimmed by 2 bases and V by 4 bases; bases with no gene match: 2. The CDR3 reads CASSATSGTYNEQFF. The CDR3 DNA is TGTGCCAGCAGCGCGACTAGCGGGACCTACAATGAGCAGTTCTTC.

The chain joins TRBV4-1 to TRBJ2-7; 8 bases line up with TRBD1. The CDR3 is made up of 15 amino acids. The trim removed 0 bases at V and 2 bases at J, leaving 3 bases unmatched. CDR1 and CDR2 from the germline V gene are MGHRA and YSYEKL. CDR3 DNA: TGCGCCAGCAGCCAAGATCCACAGGGGGCCTACGAGCAGTACTTC. Its translation: CASSQDPQGAYEQYF.

This clonotype occurred many times. The chain carries TRBV6-2 or TRBV6-3 and TRBJ2-1, with TRBD2 as a possible D gene (6 bases). Trimming took off 6 bases at V and 9 bases at J, with 24 bases between the two ends. Germline assignment: CDR1 MNHEY and CDR2 SVGEGT. The CDR3 is made up of 16 amino acids. The CDR3 loop is CASREGRGGPTSEQFF. The CDR3 coding sequence is TGTGCCAGCAGAGAGGGGCGTGGAGGGCCGACGTCTGAGCAGTTCTTC.

This clonotype was counted many times. V usage is TRBV12-3 or TRBV12-4 and J usage is TRBJ2-7; 7 bases align to TRBD1. The length of the CDR3 is 13 residues. The ends lost 6 bases at V and 3 bases at J; junction bases unmatched: 5. The CDR3 is CASSRDRDYEQYV. CDR3 nucleotide sequence: TGTGCCAGCAGCCGGGACAGAGACTACGAGCAGTACGTC.

CDR3 nucleotide sequence: TGTGCCACCAGCAGACCTCAGGATTCCTCTGGAAACACCATATATTTT. Translation gives CATSRPQDSSGNTIYF. The chain employs TRBV15 and TRBJ1-3, with D hard to call. The length of the CDR3 is 16 residues. CDR1 and CDR2 (germline): LNHNV, YYDKDF (reference sequence). Trimming took off 2 bases at V and 0 bases at J, with 11 bases between the two ends.

The chain carries TRBV11-2 and TRBJ1-4, with no clear D. The CDR3 is 15 amino acids. Germline V lookup: CDR1 SGHAT, CDR2 FQNNGV. V was pared by 5 bases and J by 0 bases, with 10 bases between. CDR3 bases: TGTGCCAGCAGCCCGAACCTTGCAACTAATGAAAAACTGTTTTTT. Translation: CASSPNLATNEKLFF.

The chain carries TRBV4-1 and TRBJ1-6; the D gene is possibly TRBD1 (5 bases). The CDR3 runs 16 residues. Germline loops: CDR1 MGHRA, CDR2 YSYEKL. V lost 0 bases and J 9 bases, leaving 15 bases between the germline ends. For the CDR3, the DNA is TGCGCCAGCAGCCAAGACCCGGGGGGGTTTGGTTCACCCCTCCACTTT. Amino acids: CASSQDPGGFGSPLHF.

This clonotype occurred a few times. The gene calls are TRBV3-1 and TRBJ1-2; 9 bases are shared with TRBD1. CDR3 length: 15 amino acids. V was clipped by 4 bases and J by 3 bases; unmatched bases: 6. The germline gives CDR1 LGHDT, CDR2 YNNKEL (reference sequence). CDR3 amino acids: CASSPDRGGYYGYTF. The CDR3 nucleotides are TGTGCCAGCAGCCCCGACAGGGGGGGTTACTATGGCTACACCTTC.

The chain couples TRBV6-6 to TRBJ1-5; tentatively, D is TRBD1 (6 bases). V lost 2 bases to trimming and J lost 7 bases, with 15 bases between them. This CDR3 contains 15 residues. The germline CDR1 and CDR2 sequences are MNHNY and SVGAGI (reference sequence). The CDR3 sequence: CASSYRETGQQPQHF. Here the CDR3 DNA reads TGTGCCAGCAGTTACAGAGAGACAGGACAACAGCCCCAGCATTTT.